The source of this T cell receptor beta chain is a study of blood T cell repertoires in COVID-19. Overall study context: COVID-19 samples collected from the United States, Italy and Spain covered acute and convalescent phases. Nucleic acid was either cDNA or gDNA, and it came from T cells, B-cell-depleted T cells, or PBMCs.

In this sample, this clone turned up once. Authors' methods: It was from reference gene primer amplification that nucleated cell counts were estimated. Some clones are missing from TCRdb's copy, which holds only in-frame ones; the method was immunoSEQ multiplex PCR. The D gene and trimming were derived from the DNA, and the V and J assignments and clone size from that table. The data contain about 160,000 clones, about 90% of them singletons. V lost 6 bases to trimming and J lost 4 bases; unmatched junction nucleotides: 8. Germline V gives CDR1 MNHNY, CDR2 SVGAGI (reference sequence). The CDR3 sequence is 14 residues long.

The material sequenced was peripheral blood. The receptor was derived from a man in his fifties or sixties with acute or convalescent COVID-19. This chain joins TRBV6-6 and TRBJ1-1; 7 bases match TRBD1. The CDR3 is CASRDRAGGTEAFF. The CDR3 nucleotides read TGTGCCAGCAGAGACAGGGCGGGAGGCACTGAAGCTTTCTTT.